These T cell receptor beta chains were read from a single sample in a study of beta chain features in type 1 diabetes. The protocol was immunoSEQ multiplex PCR, while the TCRdb copy is restricted to in-frame clones and leaves out a portion. Among 600,000 to 750,000 clones listed, 9.5% to 15% were seen once. Sequences were obtained from naive CD4+ T cells from blood. The receptors were sampled from a young man with type 1 diabetes. Each CDR3 is given with its conserved first and last residue. The order of the fields is D gene, clone size, J gene, V gene, CDR3 protein, CDR3 DNA. D genes are given only for firm matches. A row's size may be missing; if present it is once, few, many or a size class.

D gene: TRBD1; clone size: few; J gene: TRBJ1-1; V gene: TRBV12-5; CDR3 protein: CASGMTPFQGAHTSNTEAFF; CDR3 DNA: TGTGCTAGTGGTATGACCCCATTTCAGGGGGCACATACCTCGAACACTGAAGCTTTCTTT
D gene: NA; clone size: few; J gene: TRBJ1-3; V gene: TRBV14; CDR3 protein: CASSQRPHSGNTIYF; CDR3 DNA: TGTGCCAGCAGCCAACGCCCCCACTCTGGAAACACCATATATTTT
D gene: NA; clone size: few; J gene: TRBJ1-2; V gene: TRBV11-2; CDR3 protein: CASSLANYGYTF; CDR3 DNA: TGTGCCAGCAGCTTAGCAAACTATGGCTACACCTTC
D gene: NA; clone size: NA; J gene: TRBJ1-2; V gene: TRBV6-5; CDR3 protein: CASSYLPNYGYTF; CDR3 DNA: TGTGCCAGCAGTTATTTGCCTAACTATGGCTACACCTTC
D gene: TRBD2; clone size: few; J gene: TRBJ2-2; V gene: TRBV19; CDR3 protein: CATGGTGLAANTGELFF; CDR3 DNA: TGTGCCACCGGAGGTACCGGACTAGCAGCGAACACCGGGGAGCTGTTTTTT
D gene: TRBD1; clone size: NA; J gene: TRBJ2-3; V gene: TRBV27; CDR3 protein: CASRRQGMDLYF; CDR3 DNA: TGTGCCAGCAGGCGACAGGGCATGGATTTGTATTTT
D gene: NA; clone size: few; J gene: TRBJ2-3; V gene: TRBV9; CDR3 protein: CASSEASRTDTQYF; CDR3 DNA: TGTGCCAGCAGCGAGGCTAGCCGCACAGATACGCAGTATTTT
D gene: NA; clone size: NA; J gene: TRBJ1-5; V gene: TRBV6-6; CDR3 protein: CASSHTNQPQHF; CDR3 DNA: TGTGCCAGCAGCCACACGAATCAGCCCCAGCATTTT
D gene: NA; clone size: few; J gene: TRBJ1-6; V gene: TRBV6-5; CDR3 protein: CASSYWGPLNSPLHF; CDR3 DNA: TGTGCCAGCAGTTACTGGGGACCCCTTAATTCACCCCTCCACTTT
D gene: NA; clone size: NA; J gene: TRBJ1-2; V gene: TRBV11-3; CDR3 protein: CASSLGGRYGYTF; CDR3 DNA: TGTGCCAGCAGCTTAGGGGGGAGATATGGCTACACCTTC
D gene: NA; clone size: NA; J gene: TRBJ2-5; V gene: TRBV6-5; CDR3 protein: CASTARGGTQYF; CDR3 DNA: TGTGCCAGCACCGCCAGGGGGGGGACCCAGTACTTC
D gene: NA; clone size: NA; J gene: TRBJ2-5; V gene: TRBV25-1; CDR3 protein: CASSIGARHRETQYF; CDR3 DNA: TGTGCCAGCAGTATCGGGGCCAGGCATCGAGAGACCCAGTACTTC
D gene: TRBD2; clone size: once; J gene: TRBJ2-3; V gene: TRBV2; CDR3 protein: CASRGGLAGDTQYF; CDR3 DNA: TGTGCCAGCAGAGGGGGACTAGCGGGGGATACGCAGTATTTT
D gene: NA; clone size: NA; J gene: TRBJ1-5; V gene: TRBV4-3; CDR3 protein: CASSQDRGSGQPQHF; CDR3 DNA: TGCGCCAGCAGCCAAGACAGGGGCTCGGGTCAGCCCCAGCATTTT
D gene: NA; clone size: NA; J gene: TRBJ1-2; V gene: TRBV7-9; CDR3 protein: CASSKDRKGNYGYTF; CDR3 DNA: TGTGCCAGCAGTAAGGACAGAAAGGGTAACTATGGCTACACCTTC
D gene: NA; clone size: NA; J gene: TRBJ2-3; V gene: TRBV21-1; CDR3 protein: CASSPRGENTQYF; CDR3 DNA: TGTGCCAGCAGCCCCCGAGGCGAGAATACGCAGTATTTT
D gene: NA; clone size: NA; J gene: TRBJ2-1; V gene: TRBV20-1; CDR3 protein: CSARGWNEQFF; CDR3 DNA: TGCAGTGCTAGAGGGTGGAATGAGCAGTTCTTC
D gene: TRBD1; clone size: NA; J gene: TRBJ2-5; V gene: TRBV27; CDR3 protein: CASRAGQGIKTQYF; CDR3 DNA: TGTGCCAGCAGAGCTGGACAGGGGATAAAGACCCAGTACTTC
D gene: NA; clone size: NA; J gene: TRBJ2-6; V gene: TRBV25-1; CDR3 protein: CASTLLRYDSGANVLTF; CDR3 DNA: TGTGCCAGCACCCTACTTCGGTATGACTCTGGGGCCAACGTCCTGACTTTC
D gene: NA; clone size: NA; J gene: TRBJ2-7; V gene: TRBV10-3; CDR3 protein: CAISVTAQDEQYF; CDR3 DNA: TGTGCCATCAGTGTAACGGCCCAGGACGAGCAGTACTTC
D gene: NA; clone size: few; J gene: TRBJ2-5; V gene: TRBV5-6; CDR3 protein: CASQSLHRIGPGETQYF; CDR3 DNA: TGTGCCAGCCAAAGCTTGCACAGGATTGGGCCAGGAGAGACCCAGTACTTC
D gene: TRBD1; clone size: few; J gene: TRBJ2-7; V gene: TRBV7-2; CDR3 protein: CASSLRDSYEQYF; CDR3 DNA: TGTGCCAGCAGCTTAAGGGACAGCTACGAGCAGTACTTC
D gene: NA; clone size: few; J gene: TRBJ1-1; V gene: TRBV7-2; CDR3 protein: CASSPRTAGHTEAFF; CDR3 DNA: TGTGCCAGCAGCCCTCGGACGGCAGGGCACACTGAAGCTTTCTTT
D gene: NA; clone size: few; J gene: TRBJ1-1; V gene: TRBV9; CDR3 protein: CASSRTSGGTEAFF; CDR3 DNA: TGTGCCAGCAGCCGAACCAGCGGAGGCACTGAAGCTTTCTTT
D gene: NA; clone size: NA; J gene: TRBJ1-6; V gene: TRBV30; CDR3 protein: CACLGANSPLHF; CDR3 DNA: TGTGCCTGTTTGGGGGCCAATTCACCCCTCCACTTT
D gene: NA; clone size: NA; J gene: TRBJ2-5; V gene: TRBV6-5; CDR3 protein: CASSYGGSQETQYF; CDR3 DNA: TGTGCCAGCAGTTACGGGGGATCTCAAGAGACCCAGTACTTC
D gene: NA; clone size: few; J gene: TRBJ2-3; V gene: TRBV7-2; CDR3 protein: CASSEWGGGPTGTDTQYF; CDR3 DNA: TGTGCCAGCAGCGAGTGGGGCGGGGGCCCAACTGGCACAGATACGCAGTATTTT
D gene: NA; clone size: NA; J gene: TRBJ1-1; V gene: TRBV5-1; CDR3 protein: CASSRIGERTEAFF; CDR3 DNA: TGCGCCAGCAGCCGGATTGGGGAGAGAACTGAAGCTTTCTTT
D gene: NA; clone size: few; J gene: TRBJ1-1; V gene: TRBV29-1; CDR3 protein: CSVGGTADTEAFF; CDR3 DNA: TGCAGCGTTGGAGGGACCGCAGACACTGAAGCTTTCTTT
D gene: NA; clone size: few; J gene: TRBJ2-1; V gene: TRBV6-1; CDR3 protein: CASSVEGTTEQFF; CDR3 DNA: TGTGCCAGCAGTGTGGAGGGGACCACTGAGCAGTTCTTC
D gene: NA; clone size: few; J gene: TRBJ1-5; V gene: TRBV27; CDR3 protein: CASSLQGDQPQHF; CDR3 DNA: TGTGCCAGCAGTTTACAGGGTGATCAGCCCCAGCATTTT
D gene: NA; clone size: NA; J gene: TRBJ1-4; V gene: TRBV2; CDR3 protein: CASSVHRATDEKLFF; CDR3 DNA: TGTGCCAGCAGTGTTCACAGGGCAACTGATGAAAAACTGTTTTTT
D gene: TRBD1; clone size: NA; J gene: TRBJ2-3; V gene: TRBV7-9; CDR3 protein: CASSQTGYTDTQYF; CDR3 DNA: TGTGCCAGCAGTCAGACAGGGTATACAGATACGCAGTATTTT
D gene: NA; clone size: few; J gene: TRBJ2-1; V gene: TRBV7-2; CDR3 protein: CASSLEYEQFF; CDR3 DNA: TGTGCCAGCAGCTTAGAATACGAGCAGTTCTTC
D gene: TRBD2; clone size: few; J gene: TRBJ2-1; V gene: TRBV10-3; CDR3 protein: CAITPSGGGSYNEQFF; CDR3 DNA: TGTGCCATCACCCCTAGCGGGGGGGGCTCCTACAATGAGCAGTTCTTC
D gene: NA; clone size: NA; J gene: TRBJ1-6; V gene: TRBV5-4; CDR3 protein: CASSLSVVGTLHF; CDR3 DNA: TGTGCCAGCAGCTTAAGCGTCGTGGGAACCCTCCACTTT